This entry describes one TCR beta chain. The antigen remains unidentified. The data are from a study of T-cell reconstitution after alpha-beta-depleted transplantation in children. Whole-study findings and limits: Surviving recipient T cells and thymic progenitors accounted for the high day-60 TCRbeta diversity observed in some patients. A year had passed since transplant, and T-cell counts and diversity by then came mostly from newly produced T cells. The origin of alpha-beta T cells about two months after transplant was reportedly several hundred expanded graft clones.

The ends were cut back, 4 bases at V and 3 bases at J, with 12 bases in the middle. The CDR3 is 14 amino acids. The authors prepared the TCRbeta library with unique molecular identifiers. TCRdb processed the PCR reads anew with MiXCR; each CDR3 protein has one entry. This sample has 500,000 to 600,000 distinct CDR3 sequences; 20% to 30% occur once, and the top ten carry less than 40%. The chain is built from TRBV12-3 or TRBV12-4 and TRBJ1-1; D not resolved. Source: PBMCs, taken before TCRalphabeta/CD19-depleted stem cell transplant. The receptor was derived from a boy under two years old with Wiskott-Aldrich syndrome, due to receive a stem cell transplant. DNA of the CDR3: TGTGCCAGCAGTTCCATGGGGTCCTACACTGAAGCTTTCTTT. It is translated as CASSSMGSYTEAFF.